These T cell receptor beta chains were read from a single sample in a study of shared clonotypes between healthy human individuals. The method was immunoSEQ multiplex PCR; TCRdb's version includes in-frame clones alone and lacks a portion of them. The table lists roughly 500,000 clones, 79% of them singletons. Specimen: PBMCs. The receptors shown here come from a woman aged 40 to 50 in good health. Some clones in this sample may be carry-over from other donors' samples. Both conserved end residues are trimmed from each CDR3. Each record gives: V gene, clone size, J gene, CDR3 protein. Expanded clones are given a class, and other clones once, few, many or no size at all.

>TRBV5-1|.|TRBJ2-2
ASSYDSNTGELF
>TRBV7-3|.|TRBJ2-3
ASSLVGGPPDTQY
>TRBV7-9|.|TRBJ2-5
ASSLILAGVETQY
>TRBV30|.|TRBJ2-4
AWSRGTAKNIQY
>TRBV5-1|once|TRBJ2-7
ASSGGRPYEQY
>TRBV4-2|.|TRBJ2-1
ASSQVSGRLGNEQF
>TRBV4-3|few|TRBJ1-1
ASSQDRDSLAF
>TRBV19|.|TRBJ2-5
ASSIPGSETQY
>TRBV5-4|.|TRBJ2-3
ASTYMGTDTQY
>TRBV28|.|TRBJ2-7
ASSSGFVYEQY
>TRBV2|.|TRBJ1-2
ASSEPVPRGYGYT
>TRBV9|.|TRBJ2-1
ASSVVGSGYNEQF
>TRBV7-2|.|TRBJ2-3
ASGVAGVDTQY
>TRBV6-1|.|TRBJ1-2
ASRTAGGDYGYT
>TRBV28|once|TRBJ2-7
ASSHATGNPHEQY
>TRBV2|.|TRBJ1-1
ASSERRGNTEAF
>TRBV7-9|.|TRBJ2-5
ASSRFSGEETQY
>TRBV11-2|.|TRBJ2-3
ASSWPFGGRRDTDTQY
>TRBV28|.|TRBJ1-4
ASSNRGRSEKLF
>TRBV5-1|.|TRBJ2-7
ASSPGPSSSYEQY
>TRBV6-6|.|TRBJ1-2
ASSYSGGRDSPYT
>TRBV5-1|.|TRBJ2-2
ASSGDRSTNTGELF
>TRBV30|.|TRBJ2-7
AWRKWDTLSYEQY
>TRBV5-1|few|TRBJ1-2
ASSLDVTYGYT
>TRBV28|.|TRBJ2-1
ASSSPSGQLYNEQF
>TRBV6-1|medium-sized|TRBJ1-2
ASSEQGIYGYT
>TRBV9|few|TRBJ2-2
ASSVGPTGELF
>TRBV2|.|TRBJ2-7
ASDRVGEQY
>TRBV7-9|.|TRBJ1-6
ASSVSGSPLH